This T cell receptor (beta chain) was sequenced during a study of blood T cell repertoires in COVID-19. Study-wide background: Samples came from the United States, Italy and Spain, spanning acute and convalescent COVID-19. PBMCs, B-cell-depleted T cells, or T cells provided the cDNA or gDNA that made up the material.

Assay used: immunoSEQ multiplex PCR; TCRdb lists only in-frame clones, some missing. The sample shows 200,000 to 250,000 clones, approximately 80% of them seen only once. Seattle patients were enrolled during active infection and followed longitudinally. Material: peripheral blood. This TCR was sampled from a woman older than 75 with COVID-19, enrolled during active disease.

The CDR3 DNA sequence: TGTGCCAGCAGTGAGCTTCTTGGACTGGACTACAATGAGCAGTTCTTC. Encoded protein: CASSELLGLDYNEQFF. The chain employs TRBV6-1 and TRBJ2-1; a possible D gene is TRBD2 (5 bases). Germline V gene lookup returns CDR1 MNHNS and CDR2 SASEGT. The CDR3 has 16 amino acids. V was trimmed by 3 bases and J by 3 bases, leaving 15 bases between them.